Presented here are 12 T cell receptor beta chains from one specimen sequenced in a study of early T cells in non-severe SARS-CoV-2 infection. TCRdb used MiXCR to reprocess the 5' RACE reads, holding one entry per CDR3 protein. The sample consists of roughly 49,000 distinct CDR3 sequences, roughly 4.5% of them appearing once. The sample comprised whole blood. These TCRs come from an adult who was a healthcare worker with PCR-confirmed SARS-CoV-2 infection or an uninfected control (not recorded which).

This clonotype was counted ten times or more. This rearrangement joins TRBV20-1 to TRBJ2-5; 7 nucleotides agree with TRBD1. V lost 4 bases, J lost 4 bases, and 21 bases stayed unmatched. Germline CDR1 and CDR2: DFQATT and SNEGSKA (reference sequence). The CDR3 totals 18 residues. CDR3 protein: CSATPPGPQGNMGETQYF. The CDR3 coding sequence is TGCAGTGCTACCCCCCCGGGACCACAGGGGAATATGGGAGAGACCCAGTACTTC.

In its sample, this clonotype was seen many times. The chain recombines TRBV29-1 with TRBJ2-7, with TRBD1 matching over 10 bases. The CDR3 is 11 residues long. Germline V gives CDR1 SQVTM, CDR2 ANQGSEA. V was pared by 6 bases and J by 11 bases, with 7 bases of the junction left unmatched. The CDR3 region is CSVVLGQGEYF. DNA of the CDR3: TGCAGCGTCGTACTCGGACAGGGGGAGTACTTC.

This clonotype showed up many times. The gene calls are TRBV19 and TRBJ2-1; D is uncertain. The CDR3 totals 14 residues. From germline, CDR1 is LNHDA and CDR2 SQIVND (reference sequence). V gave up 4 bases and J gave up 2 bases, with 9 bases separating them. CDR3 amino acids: CASSNGYPYNEQFF. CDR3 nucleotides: TGTGCCAGTAGTAATGGGTACCCCTACAATGAGCAGTTCTTC.

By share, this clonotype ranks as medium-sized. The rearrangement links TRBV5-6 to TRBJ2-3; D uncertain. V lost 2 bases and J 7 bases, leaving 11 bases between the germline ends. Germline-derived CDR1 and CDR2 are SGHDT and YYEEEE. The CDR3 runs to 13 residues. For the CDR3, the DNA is TGTGCCAGCAGCTTATCTGACCAGTATACGCAGTATTTT. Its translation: CASSLSDQYTQYF. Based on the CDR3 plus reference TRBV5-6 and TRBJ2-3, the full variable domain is DAGVTQSPTHLIKTRGQQVTLRCSPKSGHDTVSWYQQALGQGPQFIFQYYEEEERQRGNFPDRFSGHQFPNYSSELNVNALLLGDSALYLCASSLSDQYTQYFGPGTRLTVL.

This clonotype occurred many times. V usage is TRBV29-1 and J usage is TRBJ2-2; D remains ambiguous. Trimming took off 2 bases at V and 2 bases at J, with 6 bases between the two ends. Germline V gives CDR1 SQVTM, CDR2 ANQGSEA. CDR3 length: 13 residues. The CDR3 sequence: CSVEKGNTGELFF. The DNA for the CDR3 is TGCAGCGTTGAAAAGGGTAACACCGGGGAGCTGTTTTTT.

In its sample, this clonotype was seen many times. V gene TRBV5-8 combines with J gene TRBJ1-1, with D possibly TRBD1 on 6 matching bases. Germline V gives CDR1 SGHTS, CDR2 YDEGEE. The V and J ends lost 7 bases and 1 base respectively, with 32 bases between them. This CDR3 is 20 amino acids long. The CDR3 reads CASPSGVATNEQSPNTEAFF. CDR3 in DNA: TGTGCCAGCCCCTCAGGGGTTGCGACCAATGAACAATCGCCGAACACTGAAGCTTTCTTT.

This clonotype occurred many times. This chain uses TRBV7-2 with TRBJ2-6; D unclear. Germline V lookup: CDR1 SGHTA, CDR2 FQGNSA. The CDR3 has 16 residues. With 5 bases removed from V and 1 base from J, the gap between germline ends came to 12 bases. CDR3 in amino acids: CASSIFPMSGANVLTF. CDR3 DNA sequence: TGTGCCAGCAGCATTTTTCCTATGTCTGGGGCCAACGTCCTGACTTTC.

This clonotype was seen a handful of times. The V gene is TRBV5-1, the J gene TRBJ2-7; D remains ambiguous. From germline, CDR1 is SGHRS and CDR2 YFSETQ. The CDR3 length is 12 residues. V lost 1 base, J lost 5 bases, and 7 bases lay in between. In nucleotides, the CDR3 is TGCGCCAGCAGCTTGAGTCGCCACGAGCAGTACTTC. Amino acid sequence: CASSLSRHEQYF.

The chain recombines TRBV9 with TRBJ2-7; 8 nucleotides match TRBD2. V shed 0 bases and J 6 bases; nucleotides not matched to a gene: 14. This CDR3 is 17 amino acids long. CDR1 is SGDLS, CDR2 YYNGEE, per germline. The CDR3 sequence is CASSVGAGGAPFGEQYF. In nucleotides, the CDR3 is TGTGCCAGCAGCGTAGGCGCCGGGGGGGCGCCGTTCGGCGAGCAGTACTTC. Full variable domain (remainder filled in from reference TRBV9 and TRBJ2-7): DSGVTQTPKHLITATGQRVTLRCSPRSGDLSVYWYQQSLDQGLQFLIQYYNGEERAKGNILERFSAQQFPDLHSELNLSSLELGDSALYFCASSVGAGGAPFGEQYFGPGTRLTVT.

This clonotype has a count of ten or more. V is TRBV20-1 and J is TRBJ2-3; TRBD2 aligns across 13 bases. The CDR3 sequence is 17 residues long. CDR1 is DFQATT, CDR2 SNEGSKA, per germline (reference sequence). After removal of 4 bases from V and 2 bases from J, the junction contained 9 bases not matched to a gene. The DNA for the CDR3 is TGCAGTGCTACCACTAGCGGGGGGGCAACCTACACAGATACGCAGTATTTT. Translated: CSATTSGGATYTDTQYF.

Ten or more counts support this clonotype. CDR3 region: CAISEWTRGSGYTF. In nucleotides, the CDR3 is TGTGCCATCAGTGAGTGGACCAGGGGATCTGGCTACACCTTC. This chain links TRBV10-3 with TRBJ1-2, with a possible D match to TRBD1 (6 bases). The germline V gene encodes CDR1 ENHRY and CDR2 SYGVKD. The CDR3 extends over 14 amino acids. Trimming left V 1 base short and J 7 bases short, with 13 bases between.

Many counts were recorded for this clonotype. The CDR3 DNA sequence: TGTGCCAGCAGCTTAAGCTTAGGGGGAGACCAAGAGACCCAGTACTTC. This encodes CASSLSLGGDQETQYF. V and J are TRBV7-3 and TRBJ2-5, with TRBD1 as a possible D gene (6 bases). Trimming pared 1 base from V and 0 bases from J, leaving 12 bases between. This CDR3 is 16 amino acids long. Germline loops: CDR1 SGHTA, CDR2 FQGTGA. The variable domain in full, completed from reference TRBV7-3 and TRBJ2-5, reads GAGVSQTPSNKVTEKGKYVELRCDPISGHTALYWYRQSLGQGPEFLIYFQGTGAADDSGLPNDRFFAVRPEGSVSTLKIQRTERGDSAVYLCASSLSLGGDQETQYFGPGTRLLVL.